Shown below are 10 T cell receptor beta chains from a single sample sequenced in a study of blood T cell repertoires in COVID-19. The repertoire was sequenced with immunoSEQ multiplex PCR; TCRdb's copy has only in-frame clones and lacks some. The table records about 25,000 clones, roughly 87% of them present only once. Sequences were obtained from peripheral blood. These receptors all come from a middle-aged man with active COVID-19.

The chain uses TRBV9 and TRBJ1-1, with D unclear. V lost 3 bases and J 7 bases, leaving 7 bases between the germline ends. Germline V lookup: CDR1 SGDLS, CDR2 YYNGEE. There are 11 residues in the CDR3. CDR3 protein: CASSGSGEAFF. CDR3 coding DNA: TGTGCCAGCAGCGGGTCCGGTGAAGCTTTCTTT.

CDR3 residues: CASSLDAWGLGYTF. As DNA, the CDR3 is TGTGCCAGCAGCTTAGATGCCTGGGGGCTCGGCTACACCTTC. This chain uses TRBV11-2 with TRBJ1-2; perhaps TRBD1 as D (6 bases). Germline lookup yields CDR1 SGHAT and CDR2 FQNNGV. Trimming took 0 bases from V and 8 from J, leaving 13 bases between them. There are 14 residues in the CDR3.

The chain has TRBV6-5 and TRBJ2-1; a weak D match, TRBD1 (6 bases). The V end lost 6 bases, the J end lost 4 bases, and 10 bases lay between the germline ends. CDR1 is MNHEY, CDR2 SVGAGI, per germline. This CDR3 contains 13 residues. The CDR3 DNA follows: TGTGCCAGCAGGAAAGGGGGATACAATGAGCAGTTCTTC. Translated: CASRKGGYNEQFF.

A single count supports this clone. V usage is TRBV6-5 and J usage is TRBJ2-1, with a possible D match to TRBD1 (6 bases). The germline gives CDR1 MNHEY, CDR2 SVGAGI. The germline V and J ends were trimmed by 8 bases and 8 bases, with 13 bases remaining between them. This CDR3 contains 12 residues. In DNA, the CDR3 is TGTGCCAGCCTTGGACAGCTCCATGAGCAGTTCTTC. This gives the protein CASLGQLHEQFF.

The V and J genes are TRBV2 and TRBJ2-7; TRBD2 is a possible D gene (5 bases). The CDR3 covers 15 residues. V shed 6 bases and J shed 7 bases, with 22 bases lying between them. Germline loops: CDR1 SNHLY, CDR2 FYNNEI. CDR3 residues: CASSRASVLPGEQYF. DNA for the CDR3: TGTGCCAGCAGCCGCGCGTCAGTTCTTCCGGGGGAGCAGTACTTC.

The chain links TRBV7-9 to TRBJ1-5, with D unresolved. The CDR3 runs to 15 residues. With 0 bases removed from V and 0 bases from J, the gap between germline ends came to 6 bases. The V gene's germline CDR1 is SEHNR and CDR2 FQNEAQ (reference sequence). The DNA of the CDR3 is TGTGCCAGCAGCTTAGCCGGGAATAGCAATCAGCCCCAGCATTTT. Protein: CASSLAGNSNQPQHF. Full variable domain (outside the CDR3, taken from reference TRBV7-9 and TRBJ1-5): DTGVSQNPRHKITKRGQNVTFRCDPISEHNRLYWYRQTLGQGPEFLTYFQNEAQLEKSRLLSDRFSAERPKGSFSTLEIQRTEQGDSAMYLCASSLAGNSNQPQHFGDGTRLSIL.

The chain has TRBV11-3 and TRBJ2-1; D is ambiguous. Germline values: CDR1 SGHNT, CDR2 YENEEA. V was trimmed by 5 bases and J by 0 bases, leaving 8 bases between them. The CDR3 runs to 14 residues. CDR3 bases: TGTGCCAGCAGCCAATTAGCCTCCTACAATGAGCAGTTCTTC. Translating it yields CASSQLASYNEQFF.

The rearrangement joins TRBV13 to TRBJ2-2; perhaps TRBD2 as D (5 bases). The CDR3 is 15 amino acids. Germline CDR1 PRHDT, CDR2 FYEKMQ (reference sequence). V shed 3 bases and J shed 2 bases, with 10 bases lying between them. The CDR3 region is CASSLSLANTGELFF. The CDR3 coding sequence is TGTGCCAGCAGCTTGAGTCTAGCCAACACCGGGGAGCTGTTTTTT.

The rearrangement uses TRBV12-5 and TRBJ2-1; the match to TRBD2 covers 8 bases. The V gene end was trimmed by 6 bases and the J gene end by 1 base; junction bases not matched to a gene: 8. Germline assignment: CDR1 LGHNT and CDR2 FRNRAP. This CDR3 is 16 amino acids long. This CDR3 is CASGPGGGRSYNEQFF. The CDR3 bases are TGTGCTAGTGGCCCCGGCGGCGGGAGGTCCTACAATGAGCAGTTCTTC. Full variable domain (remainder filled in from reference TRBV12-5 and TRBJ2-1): DARVTQTPRHKVTEMGQEVTMRCQPILGHNTVFWYRQTMMQGLELLAYFRNRAPLDDSGMPKDRFSAEMPDATLATLKIQPSEPRDSAVYFCASGPGGGRSYNEQFFGPGTRLTVL.

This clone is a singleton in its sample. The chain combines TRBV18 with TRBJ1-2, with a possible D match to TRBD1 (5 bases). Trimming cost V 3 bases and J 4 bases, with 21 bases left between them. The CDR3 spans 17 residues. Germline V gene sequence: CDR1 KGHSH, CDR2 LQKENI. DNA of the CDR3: TGTGCCAGCTCACCCACTAGCCCGTTAAAGGGGTCCTATGGCTACACCTTC. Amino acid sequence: CASSPTSPLKGSYGYTF.